One sample yielded the 23 T cell receptor beta chains listed below, sequenced in a study of T cell clonotyping in hematopoietic cell transplantation. This sample's time point: recipient sample about 28 days before transplant, after cytoreduction. Repertoires were generated with immunoSEQ multiplex PCR, while TCRdb's copy carries only in-frame clones and drops some. The repertoire includes 35,000 to 45,000 clones, 90% to 95% of them detected once, and 1.5% to 2% sits in the top ten. Specimen: peripheral blood mononuclear cells, collected before stem cell transplant. Source of these receptors: a middle-aged man with chronic myeloid leukemia. Some clones in this sample may be carry-over from other donors' samples.

J is TRBJ2-5 and V is TRBV19; tentative D call: TRBD2 (5 bases). The CDR3 extends over 14 amino acids. V gave up 5 bases and J gave up 5 bases, with 15 bases separating them. Germline CDR1 is LNHDA and CDR2 is SQIVND (reference sequence). The CDR3 nucleotides are TGTGCCAGTAGTGTTTCCGGGGATAGGGAGACCCAGTACTTC. Its translation: CASSVSGDRETQYF. Looking up the rest from reference TRBV19 and TRBJ2-5 gives the full variable domain: DGGITQSPKYLFRKEGQNVTLSCEQNLNHDAMYWYRQDPGQGLRLIYYSQIVNDFQKGDIAEGYSVSREKKESFPLTVTSAQKNPTAFYLCASSVSGDRETQYFGPGTRLLVL.

This clone was counted a single time. One junction end disagrees with the germline gene, perhaps due to a read error. This chain connects TRBV28 to TRBJ1-2; 7 nucleotides line up with TRBD1. CDR1 and CDR2 from the germline V gene are MDHEN and SYDVKM. CDR3 length equals 13 residues. CDR3 loop: CASSLLQGGAGHF. For the CDR3, the DNA is TGTGCCAGCAGTCTCCTCCAGGGGGGGGCCGGACACTTC.

The gene calls are TRBV6-4 and TRBJ1-5; the D is unclear. The germline gives CDR1 MRHNA, CDR2 SNTAGT. Trimming removed 7 bases from V and 6 bases from J, with 16 bases in between. This CDR3 contains 14 residues. The DNA for the CDR3 is TGTGCCAGCACTCCGGCAGATCGGAGTCAGCCCCAGCATTTT. It specifies CASTPADRSQPQHF.

The genes are TRBV5-4 and TRBJ2-7; TRBD1 aligns across 9 bases. The germline gives CDR1 SGHNT, CDR2 YYREEE (reference sequence). V shed 0 bases and J 3 bases; nucleotides not matched to a gene: 1. The CDR3 length is 14 residues. CDR3 loop: CASSLAGQGYEQYF. CDR3 in DNA: TGTGCCAGCAGCTTGGCGGGACAGGGCTACGAGCAGTACTTC.

This chain joins TRBV19 and TRBJ1-5; 10 bases line up with TRBD1. This CDR3 is 19 amino acids long. The germline V gene encodes CDR1 LNHDA and CDR2 SQIVND (reference sequence). The V segment lost 0 bases and the J segment 0 bases; nucleotides outside the gene matches: 8. The DNA for the CDR3 is TGTGCCAGTAGTATAGATCACGGGACAGGGGAAGGTAGCAATCAGCCCCAGCATTTT. It specifies CASSIDHGTGEGSNQPQHF.

This clone was picked up one time. The V and J genes are TRBV30 and TRBJ1-1; D remains unclear. V lost 1 base to trimming and J lost 7 bases, with 7 bases between them. Germline loops: CDR1 GTSNPN, CDR2 SVGIG (reference sequence). This CDR3 spans 11 amino acids. This chain's CDR3 is CAWSDGIEAFF. CDR3 bases: TGTGCCTGGAGTGACGGGATTGAAGCTTTCTTT.

The J gene is TRBJ1-4, the V gene TRBV4-3; TRBD1 matches 7 bases. Germline CDR1 LGHNA, CDR2 YSLEER. V dropped 1 base and J dropped 4; count of bases not matched to a gene: 6. There are 16 residues in the CDR3. The CDR3 here is CASSQGATGSNEKLFF. The CDR3 region has the DNA TGCGCCAGCAGCCAAGGGGCGACAGGGAGTAATGAAAAACTGTTTTTT.

The chain joins TRBV5-1 to TRBJ2-2; TRBD1 matches 9 bases. The CDR3 has 17 amino acids. Trimming at V came to 4 bases and at J to 1 base, leaving 8 bases not matched to a gene. The germline V gene encodes CDR1 SGHRS and CDR2 YFSETQ. The CDR3 loop reads CASSRLQGAQNTGELFF. DNA for the CDR3: TGCGCCAGCAGCCGATTACAGGGGGCGCAGAACACCGGGGAGCTGTTTTTT.

V usage is TRBV9 and J usage is TRBJ2-1; the match to TRBD1 covers 8 bases. Per the germline V gene, CDR1 is SGDLS and CDR2 is YYNGEE. This CDR3 is built from 16 residues. V lost 2 bases and J lost 4; bases outside the gene matches: 8. CDR3 sequence: CASSVQGDRLYNEQFF. The CDR3 nucleotides read TGTGCCAGCAGCGTGCAGGGGGACAGGTTATACAATGAGCAGTTCTTC.

This chain links TRBV6-5 with TRBJ1-2; D is possibly TRBD1 (5 bases). V lost 2 bases and J 6 bases, leaving 19 bases between the germline ends. CDR1 and CDR2 from the germline V gene are MNHEY and SVGAGI. CDR3 length: 16 residues. In DNA, the CDR3 is TGTGCCAGCAGTTACGTTTATAGGGAAGGGGTCGATGGCTACACCTTC. Translated: CASSYVYREGVDGYTF.

The V gene is TRBV4-3, the J gene TRBJ1-5, with D perhaps TRBD1 (5 bases). Germline V gene lookup returns CDR1 LGHNA and CDR2 YSLEER. Trimming took 1 base from V and 3 from J, leaving 10 bases between them. The length of the CDR3 is 15 residues. CDR3 amino acids: CASSQGQPHNQPQHF. Here the CDR3 DNA reads TGCGCCAGCAGCCAAGGACAGCCACACAATCAGCCCCAGCATTTT.

This chain uses TRBV19 with TRBJ1-5, with TRBD1 matching over 7 bases. The germline V gene has CDR1 LNHDA and CDR2 SQIVND (reference sequence). The length of the CDR3 is 15 residues. The junction had 3 bases not matched to a gene; V was cut back by 4 bases and J by 0 bases. The CDR3 is CASSRGQVSNQPQHF. The CDR3 DNA reads as TGTGCCAGTAGTAGAGGACAGGTTAGCAATCAGCCCCAGCATTTT.

This rearrangement joins TRBV10-2 to TRBJ2-6; D gene ambiguous. The CDR3 has 15 residues. Trimming shortened V by 3 bases and J by 2 bases, and 8 bases separated the two germline ends. CDR1 and CDR2 (germline): WSHSY, SAAADI. In DNA, the CDR3 is TGCGCCAGCAGTGATATAGGGACTGGGGCCAACGTCCTGACTTTC. Protein product: CASSDIGTGANVLTF.

The chain has TRBV5-4 and TRBJ2-6, with D perhaps matching TRBD2 (6 bases). The V gene lost 4 bases and the J gene lost 0 bases, with 17 bases spanning the gap. Germline V lookup: CDR1 SGHNT, CDR2 YYREEE (reference sequence). The CDR3 has 18 amino acids. CDR3 coding DNA: TGTGCCAGCAGCCCCGGGGTGGGGAGGACCTCTGGGGCCAACGTCCTGACTTTC. Amino acids: CASSPGVGRTSGANVLTF.

The chain uses TRBV4-1 and TRBJ1-2; D unclear. V lost 0 bases to trimming and J lost 2 bases, with 7 bases between them. CDR3 length: 14 amino acids. The germline V gene has CDR1 MGHRA and CDR2 YSYEKL. CDR3 DNA sequence: TGCGCCAGCAGCCAAGAACCGGGAAACTATGGCTACACCTTC. Translation: CASSQEPGNYGYTF.

The rearrangement joins TRBV7-9 to TRBJ2-7; perhaps TRBD2 as D (5 bases). There are 15 residues in the CDR3. V lost 6 bases to trimming and J lost 1 base, with 16 bases between them. From germline, CDR1 is SEHNR and CDR2 FQNEAQ (reference sequence). CDR3 residues: CASSPIEGHSYEQYF. DNA of the CDR3: TGTGCCAGCAGTCCGATTGAGGGCCATTCCTACGAGCAGTACTTC. The whole variable domain, remainder taken from reference TRBV7-9 and TRBJ2-7, is DTGVSQNPRHKITKRGQNVTFRCDPISEHNRLYWYRQTLGQGPEFLTYFQNEAQLEKSRLLSDRFSAERPKGSFSTLEIQRTEQGDSAMYLCASSPIEGHSYEQYFGPGTRLTVT.

This chain joins TRBV5-6 and TRBJ1-6, with D possibly being TRBD1 (6 bases). The CDR3 sequence is 15 residues long. V was pared by 3 bases and J by 7 bases, with 14 bases between. Germline V gives CDR1 SGHDT, CDR2 YYEEEE. This chain's CDR3 is CASSSQGIRNSPLHF. The CDR3, as DNA: TGTGCCAGCAGCTCACAGGGTATCCGGAATTCACCCCTCCACTTT.

The CDR3 spells CASSQGTRIYNEQFF. CDR3 nucleotides: TGTGCCAGCAGCCAGGGGACTAGAATCTACAATGAGCAGTTCTTC. The genes are TRBV7-9 and TRBJ2-1, with 8 bases fitting TRBD2. The CDR3 is made up of 15 amino acids. Germline V gene lookup returns CDR1 SEHNR and CDR2 FQNEAQ (reference sequence). The trim removed 5 bases at V and 3 bases at J, leaving 6 bases unmatched.

The V gene is TRBV10-3, the J gene TRBJ2-7, with no clear D. The length of the CDR3 is 12 residues. The V gene's germline CDR1 is ENHRY and CDR2 SYGVKD. Trimming stripped 5 bases from V and 6 bases from J, with 11 bases between. CDR3 in amino acids: CAISPGWGEQYF. In DNA form, the CDR3 reads TGTGCCATCAGTCCCGGGTGGGGCGAGCAGTACTTC.

The CDR3 region has the DNA TGTGCCAGCAGTTACAGGGGACCGATGAACACTGAAGCTTTCTTT. This encodes CASSYRGPMNTEAFF. The chain recombines TRBV6-5 with TRBJ1-1; D possibly corresponds to TRBD1 (5 bases). The CDR3 runs 15 residues. From germline, CDR1 is MNHEY and CDR2 SVGAGI. With 2 bases removed from V and 0 bases from J, the gap between germline ends came to 10 bases.

The CDR3 protein is CASRGRAEAFF. DNA for the CDR3: TGTGCCAGCAGGGGGCGGGCTGAAGCTTTCTTT. The chain has TRBV28 and TRBJ1-1; D perhaps matches TRBD1 (5 bases). The germline V gene encodes CDR1 MDHEN and CDR2 SYDVKM. This CDR3 has 11 amino acids. The V end was cut by 6 bases, the J end by 6 bases, with 8 bases between.

This chain connects TRBV5-1 to TRBJ2-7; D remains unclear. Germline V gene lookup returns CDR1 SGHRS and CDR2 YFSETQ. The CDR3 is 13 amino acids. V was clipped by 2 bases and J by 2 bases, with 8 bases between them. As DNA, the CDR3 is TGCGCCAGCAGCTTAACTGACACCTACGAGCAGTACTTC. Protein: CASSLTDTYEQYF.

This clone was seen just once. The CDR3 here is CASSMVAGPDSYGYTF. The CDR3 coding sequence is TGTGCCAGCAGCATGGTGGCAGGGCCCGATAGCTATGGCTACACCTTC. The chain couples TRBV21-1 to TRBJ1-2; TRBD1 reflects the table's D call only, with no check against the DNA. TRBV21-1 is a known pseudogene. There are 16 residues in the CDR3.